This T cell receptor beta chain emerged from a study of CD8 T cells in ankylosing spondylitis. With molecular barcodes, quantitative 5'-RACE was used to make the TCR beta libraries. TCRdb reanalysed the 5' RACE reads using MiXCR and keeps one entry per CDR3 protein. Among a few hundred thousand distinct CDR3 sequences, roughly 20% were seen once, and the ten largest hold 3.5%. Study-wide results and limits: Ankylosing spondylitis blood appeared to carry a characteristic TCR beta motif of roughly eight highly homologous variants. Past studies reported some motif variants in reactive arthritis synovial fluid and blood. Significantly higher representation of disease-linked clones was reported for matched ankylosing spondylitis synovial fluid.

In this sample, this clonotype turned up many times. Its antigen is not known. V lost 6 bases, J lost 4 bases, and 10 bases lay in between. The CDR3 is 13 amino acids. Germline lookup yields CDR1 MNHEY and CDR2 SVGAGI. This sequence was found in a female donor with ankylosing spondylitis or in good health (not recorded which). The gene calls are TRBV6-5 and TRBJ1-5; D is unresolved. Source material: blood, either unsorted or a sorted T cell fraction (not recorded which). The CDR3 nucleotides are TGTGCCAGCAGATACGGACCAAATCAGCCCCAGCATTTT. Translating it yields CASRYGPNQPQHF.